The source of this T cell receptor (beta chain) is a study of blood T cells in healthy people across ages. The authors ran a second PCR of 7 to 11 cycles using a sample-barcoded 5' primer and a J-beta primer mix. TCRdb called the 5' RACE reads again in MiXCR, with one record for every CDR3 protein. The profile shows about 1.7 million distinct CDR3 sequences, roughly 28% of them singletons. The CDR3 length is 16 residues. Germline CDR1 LGHNA, CDR2 YSLEER. V lost 0 bases and J lost 2, with 12 bases in between. The extraction recovered at least 5.5 micrograms of total RNA per sample. V usage is TRBV4-3 and J usage is TRBJ2-3; a weak D match, TRBD2 (6 bases). Source material: blood. This receptor was identified in a woman aged 25 to 45 in good health. The CDR3 sequence is CASSQDPGADTDTQYF. The CDR3 DNA sequence: TGCGCCAGCAGCCAAGATCCGGGAGCGGACACAGATACGCAGTATTTT.